A selection of T cell receptor beta chains follows, all from one sample in a study of patients and donors after allogeneic stem cell transplantation. MiXCR, applied by TCRdb to the RT-PCR reads, yields one record per CDR3 protein. The table includes 150,000 to 200,000 distinct CDR3 sequences, 30% detected once. The sequencing sample was made of blood, either unsorted or a sorted T cell fraction (not recorded which). The receptor set was obtained from a human donor who was either an allogeneic HSCT recipient or a stem cell or donor lymphocyte infusion donor (not recorded which). It is not recorded whose cells these are; they may come from a transplant donor. Each CDR3 is given with its conserved first and last residue. D genes are given only for firm matches. Only part of the rows carry a size: once, few, many, or a class if the clone is expanded.

v_call	j_call	clone_size	cdr3_length	d_call	cdr3_nt	cdr3_aa
TRBV29-1	TRBJ2-7	.	12	.	TGCAGCGTCGAAGTCGTCTCCTACGAGCAGTACTTC	CSVEVVSYEQYF
TRBV28	TRBJ2-7	many	12	.	TGCGCCAGCAGCTTGCAAGGTTACGAGCAGTACTTC	CASSLQGYEQYF
TRBV4-3	TRBJ2-1	.	15	.	TGCGCCAGCAGCCAAGGTCAAGCGGACTACAATGAGCAGTTCTTC	CASSQGQADYNEQFF
TRBV4-2	TRBJ2-3	.	14	.	TGTGCCAGCAGCCAAGAGATCTGGACAGATACGCAGTATTTT	CASSQEIWTDTQYF
TRBV20-1	TRBJ2-7	few	12	.	TGCAGTGCCCCGGGGACCTCCTACGAGCAGTACTTC	CSAPGTSYEQYF
TRBV20-1	TRBJ1-6	.	13	TRBD1	TGCAGTGCCCCGGACAGGGTTAATTCACCCCTCCACTTT	CSAPDRVNSPLHF
TRBV5-6	TRBJ2-7	few	15	TRBD1	TGTGCCAGCAGCTTGTCAACAGGGGGCGCGGACGAGCAGTACTTC	CASSLSTGGADEQYF
TRBV5-1	TRBJ2-1	few	15	TRBD2	TGCGCCAGCAGCTTGGAACTAGCGGGAGCATATGAGCAGTTCTTC	CASSLELAGAYEQFF
TRBV30	TRBJ2-7	.	13	TRBD1	TGTGCCTGGAGTGTGGCAGGGGGCTACGAGCAGTACTTC	CAWSVAGGYEQYF
TRBV6-6	TRBJ1-3	.	15	.	TGTGCCAGCAGTCTTCTCCAGGGGACTGGAAACACCATATATTTT	CASSLLQGTGNTIYF
TRBV11-3	TRBJ2-2	.	14	.	TGTGCCAGCAGCCTTAGTGCGAACACCGGGGAGCTGTTTTTT	CASSLSANTGELFF
TRBV7-9	TRBJ2-7	.	11	.	TGTGCCAGCAGCTTAGAACTCGAGCAGTACTTC	CASSLELEQYF
TRBV12-3/TRBV12-4	TRBJ2-1	.	12	.	TGTGCCAGCAGTTCGGGACTTGCCGAGCAGTTCTTC	CASSSGLAEQFF
TRBV2	TRBJ2-7	once	17	.	TGTGCCAGCAGTGAGCAGGGTTGGTTACGGTCTTTCTACGAGCAGTACTTC	CASSEQGWLRSFYEQYF
TRBV20-1	TRBJ1-5	few	17	TRBD1	TGCAGTGCTAGGAAGGACAGGGGGCAATATAGCAATCAGCCCCAGCATTTT	CSARKDRGQYSNQPQHF
TRBV28	TRBJ1-2	.	15	.	TGTGCCAGCAGTTTTATAGGGAAAGGGCTCTATGGCTACACCTTC	CASSFIGKGLYGYTF
TRBV11-2	TRBJ2-7	.	16	.	TGTGCCAGCAGCTTAGTTCGCGGAGCAGTTATCTACGAGCAGTACTTC	CASSLVRGAVIYEQYF
TRBV9	TRBJ2-2	few	14	.	TGTGCCAGCAGCGTAGGGTCCCGCCCCGGGGAGCTGTTTTTT	CASSVGSRPGELFF
TRBV27	TRBJ2-1	few	18	TRBD2	TGTGCCAGCAGTTTATCGGTCCTCGCGGGAGGATCCTACAATGAGCAGTTCTTC	CASSLSVLAGGSYNEQFF
TRBV11-1	TRBJ2-7	many	12	TRBD1	TGTGCCAGCAGCTTAACAGGGGACGAGCAGTACTTC	CASSLTGDEQYF
TRBV7-2	TRBJ1-5	.	14	TRBD1	TGTGCCAGCAGCTCCCGACAGGGCGGACAGCCCCAGCATTTT	CASSSRQGGQPQHF
TRBV20-1	TRBJ2-7	once	13	.	TGCAGTGCTCCTTCGACAGATCCCTACGAGCAGTACTTC	CSAPSTDPYEQYF
TRBV5-1	TRBJ1-2	many	15	TRBD1	TGCGCCAGCAGCATTAGCGACAGGGAGTACTATGGCTACACCTTC	CASSISDREYYGYTF
TRBV7-2	TRBJ1-4	few	15	.	TGTGCCAGCAGCTCCATTAGCGGGGGAAATGAAAAACTGTTTTTT	CASSSISGGNEKLFF
TRBV7-3	TRBJ1-1	many	13	.	TGTGCCAGCAGCTTAACGAAATGGGGCTTAGCTTTCTTT	CASSLTKWGLAFF
TRBV25-1	TRBJ2-3	.	12	.	TGTGCCAGCAGTGAATTCACAGATACGCAGTATTTT	CASSEFTDTQYF
TRBV12-3/TRBV12-4	TRBJ2-7	few	15	TRBD1	TGTGCCAGCGGGTTCGGAGGAACAGGGGTCCACGAGCAGTACTTC	CASGFGGTGVHEQYF
TRBV12-3/TRBV12-4	TRBJ1-5	many	13	.	TGTGCCAGCAGTGGCCAAGGACGACAGCCCCAGCATTTT	CASSGQGRQPQHF
TRBV14	TRBJ1-2	.	15	TRBD1	TGTGCCAGCAGCCAGGAAGGGACAGGCATCTATGGCTACACCTTC	CASSQEGTGIYGYTF
TRBV4-1	TRBJ1-5	once	16	.	TGCGCCAGCAGCCAAGAGACAGTGAATAGCAATCAGCCCCAGCATTTT	CASSQETVNSNQPQHF
TRBV5-1	TRBJ2-7	.	19	.	TGCGCCAGCAGCTTGGGCCCCGCCCGATACTCCAATAGCTCCTACGAGCAGTACTTC	CASSLGPARYSNSSYEQYF
TRBV6-5	TRBJ1-4	once	14	TRBD1	TGTGCCAGCAGTTACCTTTGGGACAGGGCAAAACTGTTTTTT	CASSYLWDRAKLFF
TRBV20-1	TRBJ1-5	many	14	.	TGCAGTGCTAGACGCGGAAGCCGGAATCAGCCCCAGCATTTT	CSARRGSRNQPQHF
TRBV19	TRBJ1-5	few	13	.	TGTGCCAGTAGTATAACAGGGAATCAGCCCCAGCATTTT	CASSITGNQPQHF
TRBV28	TRBJ1-5	.	15	.	TGTGCCAGCAGTTTATGGGGCGAAGTCAATCAGCCCCAGCATTTT	CASSLWGEVNQPQHF
TRBV7-3	TRBJ2-5	.	15	.	TGTGCCAGCAGCTTAATGGGGACGCTCGAAGAGACCCAGTACTTC	CASSLMGTLEETQYF
TRBV5-1	TRBJ2-1	.	17	TRBD2	TGCGCCAGCAGCCCCCTGGCGGCTAGCGGGAGCAGAGATGAGCAGTTCTTC	CASSPLAASGSRDEQFF
TRBV4-1	TRBJ1-1	.	15	TRBD1	TGCGCCAGCAGCCAAGATATTTCAGGGGGCACTGAAGCTTTCTTT	CASSQDISGGTEAFF
TRBV10-3	TRBJ2-7	.	14	.	TGTGCCATCAGTGAACTAGGACTTACCTACGAGCAGTACTTC	CAISELGLTYEQYF
TRBV5-4	TRBJ2-3	.	15	.	TGTGCCAGCAGGCGACCTGGGACAAGCACAGATACGCAGTATTTT	CASRRPGTSTDTQYF
TRBV25-1	TRBJ1-4	.	11	.	TGTGCCAGCAGTGATGTCAGAGATGTGTTTTTT	CASSDVRDVFF
TRBV28	TRBJ2-7	.	14	TRBD2	TGTGCCAGCAGTTCGACGGGAGGCACCTACGAGCGGTACTTC	CASSSTGGTYERYF
TRBV7-3	TRBJ1-1	.	13	.	TGTGCCAGCAGCCCTCGCGAGGGGACTGAAGCTTTCTTT	CASSPREGTEAFF
TRBV25-1	TRBJ1-2	few	14	.	TGTGCCAGCAGTCCGGACAGCATTAACTATGGCTACACCTTC	CASSPDSINYGYTF
TRBV5-1	TRBJ2-7	once	16	TRBD2	TGCGCCAGCAGCCTAGAGACTAGCGGGAGCCTCTACGAGCAGTACTTC	CASSLETSGSLYEQYF
TRBV27	TRBJ1-5	few	16	.	TGTGCCAGCAGTTTAGCTGGGCCAGGGAACAATCAGCCCCAGCATTTT	CASSLAGPGNNQPQHF
TRBV18	TRBJ2-7	.	14	TRBD2	TGTGCCAGCTCACTTAGCGGGGCCTCCTACGAGCAGTACTTC	CASSLSGASYEQYF
TRBV5-6	TRBJ1-4	.	15	TRBD1	TGTGCCAGCAGCTTGTACAGGGGGCGGGGTGAAAAACTGTTTTTT	CASSLYRGRGEKLFF
TRBV10-3	TRBJ1-2	.	14	.	TGTGCCATCAGTGATATCGACGTGGGTTCTGGCTACACCTTC	CAISDIDVGSGYTF